The TCR beta chain under discussion was sequenced for a study of graft-versus-host responses after intestinal transplantation. The wider study: Anti-thymocyte globulin induction, then tacrolimus and steroids for about 3 years, went to all recipients. Study conclusions and caveats: Patients who carried graft-donor T cell macrochimerism also had high graft-versus-host to host-versus-graft clonal ratios in their allografts.

About this clone itself: Its antigen is as yet unknown.

Profiling relied on immunoSEQ multiplex PCR, and the TCRdb table lists in-frame clones only, not all of them. This sample has roughly 36,000 clones, with roughly four fifths found just once. Germline CDR1 is MGHRA and CDR2 is YSYEKL. This CDR3 is built from 15 residues. After removal of 4 bases from V and 5 bases from J, the junction contained 2 bases not matched to a gene. The receptor's source is a human patient who received an intestinal transplant, so some T cells may come from the graft donor. The V and J genes are TRBV4-1 and TRBJ2-5; 15 bases align to TRBD2. The sample in question was PBMCs, obtained about 990 days after transplant. The CDR3 coding sequence is TGCGCCAGCAGCCCAGGACTAGCGGGAGGGGAGACCCAGTACTTC. Translating gives CASSPGLAGGETQYF.